This is a list of T cell receptor beta chains from one sample in a study of cytomegalovirus exposure and HLA in healthy donors. Generated by immunoSEQ multiplex PCR, the TCRdb table keeps only in-frame clones and is missing some. The sample includes 150,000 to 200,000 clones, roughly 68% seen only once; the top ten take about 2%. Sequenced sample: PBMCs. The origin of the receptors is a young woman in good health and CMV-seronegative. Each CDR3 is given with its conserved first and last residue. Fields, in order: CDR3 length, V gene, D gene, J gene, clone size, CDR3 DNA, CDR3 protein. D genes are given only for firm matches. Size is omitted from some rows. Given values are once, few, many or a class for expanded clones.

CDR3 length: 11; V gene: TRBV29-1; D gene: -; J gene: TRBJ2-1; clone size: -; CDR3 DNA: TGCAGCGTCAGACAGGGAGGCGAGCAGTTCTTC; CDR3 protein: CSVRQGGEQFF
CDR3 length: 12; V gene: TRBV27; D gene: -; J gene: TRBJ2-1; clone size: -; CDR3 DNA: TGTGCCAGCAGTTCGGGGTACAATGAGCAGTTCTTC; CDR3 protein: CASSSGYNEQFF
CDR3 length: 18; V gene: TRBV7-7; D gene: TRBD1; J gene: TRBJ2-1; clone size: few; CDR3 DNA: TGTGCTAGCAGCTTCTCTATAGCCGGGACAGGGGGATACAATGAGCAGTTCTTC; CDR3 protein: CASSFSIAGTGGYNEQFF
CDR3 length: 11; V gene: TRBV11-2; D gene: -; J gene: TRBJ2-1; clone size: -; CDR3 DNA: TGTGCCAGCAGCTTTAGCCATGAGCAGTTCTTC; CDR3 protein: CASSFSHEQFF
CDR3 length: 16; V gene: TRBV7-9; D gene: TRBD1; J gene: TRBJ2-7; clone size: -; CDR3 DNA: TGTGCCAGCAGCCCCTACGGACAGGGCCGGACCTACGAGCAGTACTTC; CDR3 protein: CASSPYGQGRTYEQYF
CDR3 length: 14; V gene: TRBV19; D gene: -; J gene: TRBJ2-5; clone size: -; CDR3 DNA: TGTGCCAGTAGTATGGGACAAAACCAAGAGACCCAGTACTTC; CDR3 protein: CASSMGQNQETQYF
CDR3 length: 15; V gene: TRBV5-1; D gene: TRBD1; J gene: TRBJ1-2; clone size: -; CDR3 DNA: TGTGCCAGCAACCTTGGACAGGGAAATAACTATGGCTACACCTTC; CDR3 protein: CASNLGQGNNYGYTF
CDR3 length: 14; V gene: TRBV6-5; D gene: TRBD1; J gene: TRBJ1-5; clone size: -; CDR3 DNA: TGTGCCAGCAGTATGACAGGGAGAAATCAGCCCCAGCATTTT; CDR3 protein: CASSMTGRNQPQHF
CDR3 length: 13; V gene: TRBV29-1; D gene: TRBD2; J gene: TRBJ2-7; clone size: few; CDR3 DNA: TGCAGCGCCGGGGGACTAGCGGCCTACGAGCAGTACTTC; CDR3 protein: CSAGGLAAYEQYF
CDR3 length: 16; V gene: TRBV4-3; D gene: -; J gene: TRBJ1-1; clone size: once; CDR3 DNA: TGCGCCAGCAGCCAAGATAGGGGCGGCGGGGTGCCTGAAGCTTTCTTT; CDR3 protein: CASSQDRGGGVPEAFF
CDR3 length: 16; V gene: TRBV9; D gene: -; J gene: TRBJ2-2; clone size: -; CDR3 DNA: TGTGCCAGCAGCGTAACAGGGAGATTGAAGGGCGGGGAGCTGTTTTTT; CDR3 protein: CASSVTGRLKGGELFF